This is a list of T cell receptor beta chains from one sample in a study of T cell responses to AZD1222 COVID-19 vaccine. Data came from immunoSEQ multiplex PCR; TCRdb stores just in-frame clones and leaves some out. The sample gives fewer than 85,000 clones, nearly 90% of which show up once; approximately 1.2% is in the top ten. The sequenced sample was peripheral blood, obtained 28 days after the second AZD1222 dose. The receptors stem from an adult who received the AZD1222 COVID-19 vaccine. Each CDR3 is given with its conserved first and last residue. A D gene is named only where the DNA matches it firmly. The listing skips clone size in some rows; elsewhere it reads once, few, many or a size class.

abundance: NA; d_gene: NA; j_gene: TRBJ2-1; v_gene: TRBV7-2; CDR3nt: TGTGCCAGCTTGAGGTCATATGGACGTAGGAATGAGCAGTTCTTC; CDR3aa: CASLRSYGRRNEQFF
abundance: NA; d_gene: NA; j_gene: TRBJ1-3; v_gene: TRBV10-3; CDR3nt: TGTGCCATAGGAATCGGGGGGGACTCTGGAAACACCATATATTTT; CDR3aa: CAIGIGGDSGNTIYF
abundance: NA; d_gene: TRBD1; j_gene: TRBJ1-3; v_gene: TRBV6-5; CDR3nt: TGTGCCAGCAGTTCCTCAGGACAGGGATACACCATATATTTT; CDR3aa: CASSSSGQGYTIYF
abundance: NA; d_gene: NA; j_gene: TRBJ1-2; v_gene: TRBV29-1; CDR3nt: TGCAGCGTTGACGGCCTGGGGGGGGCCTATGGCTACACCTTC; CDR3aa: CSVDGLGGAYGYTF
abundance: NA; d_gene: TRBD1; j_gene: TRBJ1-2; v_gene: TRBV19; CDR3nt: TGTGCCAGTAGAGGGGAGGGGGCGCGTTATGGCTACACCTTC; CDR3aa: CASRGEGARYGYTF
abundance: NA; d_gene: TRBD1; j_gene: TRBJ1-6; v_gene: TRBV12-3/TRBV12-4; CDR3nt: TGTGCCAGCAGACAAACAGGGGGGCCCCTCCACTTT; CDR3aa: CASRQTGGPLHF
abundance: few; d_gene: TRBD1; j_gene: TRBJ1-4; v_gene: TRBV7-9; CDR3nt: TGTGCCAGCCAAGCAGGGGGATCAACTAATGAAAAACTGTTTTTT; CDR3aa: CASQAGGSTNEKLFF
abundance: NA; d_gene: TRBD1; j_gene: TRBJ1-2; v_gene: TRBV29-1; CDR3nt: TGCAGCGTTGGGACAGGGTCAAGCTATGGCTACACCTTC; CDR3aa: CSVGTGSSYGYTF
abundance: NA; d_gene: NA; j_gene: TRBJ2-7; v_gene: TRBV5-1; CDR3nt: TGCGCCAGCTACGGACAGACCTACGAGCAGTACTTC; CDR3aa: CASYGQTYEQYF
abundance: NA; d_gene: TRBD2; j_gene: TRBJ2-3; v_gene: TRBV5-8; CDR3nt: TGTGCCAGCAGCTTGGTGGTAGCGGGTAGCACAGATACGCAGTATTTT; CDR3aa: CASSLVVAGSTDTQYF
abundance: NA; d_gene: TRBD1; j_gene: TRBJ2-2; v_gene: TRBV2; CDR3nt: TGTGCCAGCAGTGAAATGGGACAGGGCGTGAACACCGGGGAGCTGTTTTTT; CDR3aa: CASSEMGQGVNTGELFF
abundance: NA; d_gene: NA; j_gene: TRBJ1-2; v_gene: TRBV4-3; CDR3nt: TGCGCCAGCAGCCAAGATGGGCAGGGCGGGGGCTACACCTTC; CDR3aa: CASSQDGQGGGYTF
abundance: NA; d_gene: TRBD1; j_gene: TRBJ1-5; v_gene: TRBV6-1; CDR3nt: TGTGCCAGCAGTGACCCCGGGACAGCGGCCCAGCATTTT; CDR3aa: CASSDPGTAAQHF
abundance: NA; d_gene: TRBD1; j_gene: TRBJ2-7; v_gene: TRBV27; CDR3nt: TGCGCCGTTTGGGACAGTCCCCACGAGCAGTACTTC; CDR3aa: CAVWDSPHEQYF
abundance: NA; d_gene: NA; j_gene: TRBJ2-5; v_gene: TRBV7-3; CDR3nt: TGTGCCAGCAGCCGAGACATTCAAGAGACCCAGTACTTC; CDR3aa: CASSRDIQETQYF
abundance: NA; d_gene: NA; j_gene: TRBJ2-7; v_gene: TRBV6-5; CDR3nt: TGTGCCAGCAGTTACGAGCGGAACTCCTACGAGCAGTACTTC; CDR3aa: CASSYERNSYEQYF
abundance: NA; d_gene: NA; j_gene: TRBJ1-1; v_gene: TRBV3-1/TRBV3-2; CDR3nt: TGTGCCAGCAGCCGCTCTCAAGGGATCACTGAAGCTTTCTTT; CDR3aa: CASSRSQGITEAFF
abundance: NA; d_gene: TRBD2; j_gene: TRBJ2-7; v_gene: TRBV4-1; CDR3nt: TGCGCCAGCAGCCAACTAGCGGGAGTTAGAAACGAGCAGTACTTC; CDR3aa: CASSQLAGVRNEQYF
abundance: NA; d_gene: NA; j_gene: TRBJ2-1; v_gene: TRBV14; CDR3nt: TGTGCCAGCAGCCAACCTAGATACAATGAGCAGTTCTTC; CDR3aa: CASSQPRYNEQFF
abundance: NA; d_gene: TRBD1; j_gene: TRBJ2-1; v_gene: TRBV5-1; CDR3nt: TGCGCCAGCAGCGTAAGACAGGGGGGATCGTACAATGAGCAGTTCTTC; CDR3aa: CASSVRQGGSYNEQFF
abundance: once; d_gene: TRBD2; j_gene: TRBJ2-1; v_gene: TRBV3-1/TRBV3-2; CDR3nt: TGTGCCAGCAGCCAAGAGACTCTAGCGGGCCTCTACAATGAGCAGTTCTTC; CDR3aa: CASSQETLAGLYNEQFF
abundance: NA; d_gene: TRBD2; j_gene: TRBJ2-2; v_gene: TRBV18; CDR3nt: TGTGCCAGCTCCCTCCTAGCGGGAGACGCCGGGGAGCTGTTTTTT; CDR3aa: CASSLLAGDAGELFF
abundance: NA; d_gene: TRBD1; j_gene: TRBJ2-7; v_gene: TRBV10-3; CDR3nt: TGTGCCATCAGTGAGTCGGACAGGGGGAAATACGAGCAGTACTTC; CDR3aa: CAISESDRGKYEQYF
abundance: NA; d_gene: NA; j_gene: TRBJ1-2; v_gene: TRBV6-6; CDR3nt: TGTGCCAGCTCGGAGTGGGACTATGGCTACACCTTC; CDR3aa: CASSEWDYGYTF
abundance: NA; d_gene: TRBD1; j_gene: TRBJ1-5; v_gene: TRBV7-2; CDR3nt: TGTGCCAGCAGCACGGACAGGGGGAATCAGCCCCAGCATTTT; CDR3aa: CASSTDRGNQPQHF
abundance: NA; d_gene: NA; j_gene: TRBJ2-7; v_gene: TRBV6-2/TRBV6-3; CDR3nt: TGTGCCAGCAGTTACGCAGGGAGCCGGGTGTACGAGCAGTACTTC; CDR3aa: CASSYAGSRVYEQYF
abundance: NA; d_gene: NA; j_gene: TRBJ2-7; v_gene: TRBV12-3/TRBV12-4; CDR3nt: TGTGCCAGCAGCCGCGACGGCTACGAGCAGTACTTC; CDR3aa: CASSRDGYEQYF
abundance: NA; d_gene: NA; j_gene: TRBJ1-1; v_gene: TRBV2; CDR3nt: TGTGCCAGCATGAGGGTGGGAGGCACTGAAGCTTTCTTT; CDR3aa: CASMRVGGTEAFF
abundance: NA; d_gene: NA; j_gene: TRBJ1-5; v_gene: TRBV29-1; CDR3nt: TGCAGCGCCCTGGGCGGGGGCAATCAGCCCCAGCATTTT; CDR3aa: CSALGGGNQPQHF
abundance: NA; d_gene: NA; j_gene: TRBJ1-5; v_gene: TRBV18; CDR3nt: TGTGCCAGCTCACTTTCGATAGGGGACAATCAGCCCCAGCATTTT; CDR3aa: CASSLSIGDNQPQHF
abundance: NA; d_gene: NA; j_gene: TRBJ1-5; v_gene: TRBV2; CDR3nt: TGTGCCAGCAGTGAAAGTCAGGGCCTCAATCAGCCCCAGCATTTT; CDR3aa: CASSESQGLNQPQHF
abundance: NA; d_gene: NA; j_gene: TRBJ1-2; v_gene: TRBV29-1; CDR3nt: TGCAGCGTTCGCCTCGGCGGTAACTATGGCTACACCTTC; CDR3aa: CSVRLGGNYGYTF
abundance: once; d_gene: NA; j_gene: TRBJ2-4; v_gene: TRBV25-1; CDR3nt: TGTGCCAGCAGTGATAGCAGGACCAAAAACATTCAGTACTTC; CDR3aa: CASSDSRTKNIQYF
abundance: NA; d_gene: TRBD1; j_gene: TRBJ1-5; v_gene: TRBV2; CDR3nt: TGTGCCAGCAGTCTAACAGGGGTACAGCCCCAGCATTTT; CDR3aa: CASSLTGVQPQHF
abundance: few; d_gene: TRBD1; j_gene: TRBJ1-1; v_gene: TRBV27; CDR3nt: TGTGCCAGCAGTTCCCCTGGACAGGCTCGGGAAGCTTTCTTT; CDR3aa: CASSSPGQAREAFF
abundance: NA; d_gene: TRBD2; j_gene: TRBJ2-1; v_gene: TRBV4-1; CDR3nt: TGCGCCAGCAGCCAAGTAAGGGAGACTAGCGGGAACTACAATGAGCAGTTCTTC; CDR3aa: CASSQVRETSGNYNEQFF
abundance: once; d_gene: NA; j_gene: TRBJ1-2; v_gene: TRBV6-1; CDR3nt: TGTGCCAGCAGTGACCCACCAAACTATGGCTACACCTTC; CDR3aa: CASSDPPNYGYTF
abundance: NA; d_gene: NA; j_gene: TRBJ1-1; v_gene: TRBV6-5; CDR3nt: TGTGCCAGCAGTAGTAACAGAGACACTGAAGCTTTCTTT; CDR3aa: CASSSNRDTEAFF
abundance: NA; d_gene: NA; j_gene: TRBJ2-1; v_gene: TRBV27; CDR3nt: TGTGCCAGCAGTCGCGACTTTTACTCCTACAATGAGCAGTTCTTC; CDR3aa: CASSRDFYSYNEQFF
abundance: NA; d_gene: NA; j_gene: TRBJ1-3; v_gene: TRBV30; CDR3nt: TGTGCCTGGAGCCCAGGGTCTGGAAACACCATATATTTT; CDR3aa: CAWSPGSGNTIYF
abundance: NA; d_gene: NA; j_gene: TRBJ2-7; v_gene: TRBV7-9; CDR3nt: TGTGCCAGCACCCTAAACTACGAGCAGTACTTC; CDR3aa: CASTLNYEQYF
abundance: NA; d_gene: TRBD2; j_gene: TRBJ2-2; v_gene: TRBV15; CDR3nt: TGTGCCACCAGCAGAGAACCTAGCGGGAGGGCCGTCGGGGAGCTGTTTTTT; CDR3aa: CATSREPSGRAVGELFF
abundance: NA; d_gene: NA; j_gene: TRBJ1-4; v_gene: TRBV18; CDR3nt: TGTGCCAGCTCACCACGGGACCCTTTAGGGGAAAAACTGTTTTTT; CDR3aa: CASSPRDPLGEKLFF
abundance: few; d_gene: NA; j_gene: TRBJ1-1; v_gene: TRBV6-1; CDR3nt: TGTGCCAGCAGTGACTTGAACACAGGGAGGAACACTGAAGCTTTCTTT; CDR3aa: CASSDLNTGRNTEAFF
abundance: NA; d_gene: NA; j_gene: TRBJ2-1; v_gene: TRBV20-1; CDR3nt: TGCAGTGCCCTACCAGCGACTGAGCAGTTCTTC; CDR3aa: CSALPATEQFF
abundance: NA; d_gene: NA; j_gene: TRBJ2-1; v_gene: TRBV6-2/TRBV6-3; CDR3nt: TGTGCCAGCAGTTATGTGGTTCGGTACAATGAGCAGTTCTTC; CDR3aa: CASSYVVRYNEQFF
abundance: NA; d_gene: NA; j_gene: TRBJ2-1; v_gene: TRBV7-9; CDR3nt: TGTGCCAGCAGCAATACCAACAGGGACAAAAAGTTCTTC; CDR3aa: CASSNTNRDKKFF
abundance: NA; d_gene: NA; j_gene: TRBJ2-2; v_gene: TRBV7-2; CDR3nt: TGTGCCAGCAGCTTCTCAAGTCGGGCCGGGTACACCGGGGAGCTGTTTTTT; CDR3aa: CASSFSSRAGYTGELFF
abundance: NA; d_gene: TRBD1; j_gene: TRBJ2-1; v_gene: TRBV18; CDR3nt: TGTGCCAGCTCACCATTTTCCCGGGACAGGGGGCGGGATGAGCAGTTCTTC; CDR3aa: CASSPFSRDRGRDEQFF
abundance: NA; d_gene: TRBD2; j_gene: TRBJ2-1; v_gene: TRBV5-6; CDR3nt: TGTGCCAGCAGCTCACTTGTCGGACTAGCGGACAGCTCCTACAATGAGCAGTTCTTC; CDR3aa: CASSSLVGLADSSYNEQFF
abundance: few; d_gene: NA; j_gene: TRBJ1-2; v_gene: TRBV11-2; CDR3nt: TGTGCCAGCAGCCCTTCTGGGGGCAAGCATGGCTACACCTTC; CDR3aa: CASSPSGGKHGYTF
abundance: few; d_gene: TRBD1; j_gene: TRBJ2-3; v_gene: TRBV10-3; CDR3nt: TGTGCCATCAGGAAGACAGGGGTCGGGAGCACAGATACGCAGTATTTT; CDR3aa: CAIRKTGVGSTDTQYF
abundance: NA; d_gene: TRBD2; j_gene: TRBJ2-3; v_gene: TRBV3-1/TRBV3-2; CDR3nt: TGTGCCAGCAGCCGGGGACTAGCGGGAGTCGGCACAGATACGCAGTATTTT; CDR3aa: CASSRGLAGVGTDTQYF
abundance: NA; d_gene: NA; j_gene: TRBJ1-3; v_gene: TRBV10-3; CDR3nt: TGTGCCATGAGGCCCACGGGAGACTCTGGAAACACCATATATTTT; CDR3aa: CAMRPTGDSGNTIYF